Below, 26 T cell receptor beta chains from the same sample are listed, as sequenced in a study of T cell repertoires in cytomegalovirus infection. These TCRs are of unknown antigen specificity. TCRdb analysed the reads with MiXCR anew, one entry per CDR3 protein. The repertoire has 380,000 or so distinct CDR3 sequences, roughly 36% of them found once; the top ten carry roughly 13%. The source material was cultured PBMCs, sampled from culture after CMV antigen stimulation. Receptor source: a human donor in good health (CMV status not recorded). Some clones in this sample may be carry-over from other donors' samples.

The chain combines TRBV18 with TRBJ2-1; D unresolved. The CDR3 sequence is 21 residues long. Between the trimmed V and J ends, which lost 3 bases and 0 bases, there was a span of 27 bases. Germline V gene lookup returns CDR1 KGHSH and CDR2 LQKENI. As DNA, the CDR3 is TGTGCCAGCTCACCTACCTGGTCCTTAGAAGTCCGGGCGGACTCCTACAATGAGCAGTTCTTC. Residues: CASSPTWSLEVRADSYNEQFF.

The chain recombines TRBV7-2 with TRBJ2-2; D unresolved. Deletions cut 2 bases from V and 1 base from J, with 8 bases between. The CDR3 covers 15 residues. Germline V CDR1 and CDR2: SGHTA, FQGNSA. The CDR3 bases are TGTGCCAGCAGCTTAATAAGAGGGAACACCGGGGAGCTGTTTTTT. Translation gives CASSLIRGNTGELFF.

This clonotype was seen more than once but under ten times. The CDR3: CASSKRTAGLGTYEQYF. The CDR3 nucleotides are TGTGCCAGCAGTAAGCGGACTGCGGGACTGGGAACCTACGAGCAGTACTTC. V and J are TRBV6-1 and TRBJ2-7, with D possibly being TRBD2 (6 bases). Germline CDR1 is MNHNS and CDR2 is SASEGT. With 5 bases removed from V and 2 bases from J, the gap between germline ends came to 22 bases. This CDR3 has 17 amino acids.

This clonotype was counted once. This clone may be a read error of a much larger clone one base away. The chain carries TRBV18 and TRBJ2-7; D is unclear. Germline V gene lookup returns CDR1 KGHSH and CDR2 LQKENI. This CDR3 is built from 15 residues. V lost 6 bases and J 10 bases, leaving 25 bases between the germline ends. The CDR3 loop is CASSPQRLDHPIQYF. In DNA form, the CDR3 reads TGTGCCAGCTCCCCGCAGCGCCTAGACCATCCTATCCAGTACTTC.

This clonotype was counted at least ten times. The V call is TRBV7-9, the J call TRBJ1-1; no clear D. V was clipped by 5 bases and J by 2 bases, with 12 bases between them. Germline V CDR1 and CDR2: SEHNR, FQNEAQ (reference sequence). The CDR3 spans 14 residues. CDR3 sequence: CASSPWTANTEAFF. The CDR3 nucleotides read TGTGCCAGCAGCCCATGGACGGCAAACACTGAAGCTTTCTTT.

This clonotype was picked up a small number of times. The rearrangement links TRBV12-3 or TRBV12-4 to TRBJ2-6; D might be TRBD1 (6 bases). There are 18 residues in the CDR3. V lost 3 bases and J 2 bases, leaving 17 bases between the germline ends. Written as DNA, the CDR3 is TGTGCCAGCAGTTTCGACGGCAGGGGTTTCGCTGGGGCCAACGTCCTGACTTTC. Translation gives CASSFDGRGFAGANVLTF.

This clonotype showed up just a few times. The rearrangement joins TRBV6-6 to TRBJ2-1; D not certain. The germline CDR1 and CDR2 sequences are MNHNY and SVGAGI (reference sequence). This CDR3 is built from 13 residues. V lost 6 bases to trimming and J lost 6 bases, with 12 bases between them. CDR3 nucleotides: TGTGCCAGCAGAGCGACCAGAGTCAATGAGCAGTTCTTC. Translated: CASRATRVNEQFF.

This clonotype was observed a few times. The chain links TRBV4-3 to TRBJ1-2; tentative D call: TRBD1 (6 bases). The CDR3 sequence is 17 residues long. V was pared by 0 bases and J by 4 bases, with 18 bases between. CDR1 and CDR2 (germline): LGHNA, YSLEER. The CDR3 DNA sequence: TGCGCCAGCAGCCAAGATTTCGGGTCAGGGGCCGCCTATGGCTACACCTTC. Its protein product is CASSQDFGSGAAYGYTF.

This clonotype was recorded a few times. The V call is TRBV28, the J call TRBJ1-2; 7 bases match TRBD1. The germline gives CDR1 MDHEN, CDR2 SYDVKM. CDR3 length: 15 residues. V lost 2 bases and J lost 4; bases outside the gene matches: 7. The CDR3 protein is CASSLISGTVYGYTF. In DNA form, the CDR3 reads TGTGCCAGCAGTTTAATTTCGGGGACAGTCTATGGCTACACCTTC.

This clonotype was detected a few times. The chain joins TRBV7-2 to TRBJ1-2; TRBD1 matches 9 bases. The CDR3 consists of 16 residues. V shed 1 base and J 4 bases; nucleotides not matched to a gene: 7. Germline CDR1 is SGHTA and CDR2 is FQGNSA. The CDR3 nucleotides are TGTGCCAGCAGCTTAGACGGGACAGGGTGGCCCTATGGCTACACCTTC. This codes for CASSLDGTGWPYGYTF. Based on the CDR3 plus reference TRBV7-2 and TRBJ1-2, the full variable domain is GAGVSQSPSNKVTEKGKDVELRCDPISGHTALYWYRQSLGQGLEFLIYFQGNSAPDKSGLPSDRFSAERTGGSVSTLTIQRTQQEDSAVYLCASSLDGTGWPYGYTFGSGTRLTVV.

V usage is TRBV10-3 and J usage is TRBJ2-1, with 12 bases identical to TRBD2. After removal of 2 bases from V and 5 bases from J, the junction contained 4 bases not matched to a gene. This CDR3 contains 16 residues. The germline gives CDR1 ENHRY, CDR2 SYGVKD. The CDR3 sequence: CAISEGWTSGNNEQFF. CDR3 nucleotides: TGTGCCATCAGTGAGGGTTGGACTAGCGGGAACAATGAGCAGTTCTTC.

CDR3 sequence reads: CAISESALGRGNYGYTF. The CDR3 coding sequence is TGTGCCATCAGTGAGTCTGCGTTGGGCAGGGGAAATTATGGCTACACCTTC. V gene TRBV10-3 combines with J gene TRBJ1-2, with D possibly being TRBD1 (6 bases). The germline gives CDR1 ENHRY, CDR2 SYGVKD. The V gene lost 0 bases and the J gene lost 5 bases, with 19 bases spanning the gap. This CDR3 region has 17 residues.

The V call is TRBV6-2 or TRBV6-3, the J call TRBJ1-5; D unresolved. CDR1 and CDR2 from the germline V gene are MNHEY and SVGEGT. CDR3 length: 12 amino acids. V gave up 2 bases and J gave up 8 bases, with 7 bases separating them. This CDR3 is CASSYRDEPQHF. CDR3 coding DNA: TGTGCCAGCAGTTACCGGGATGAGCCCCAGCATTTT.

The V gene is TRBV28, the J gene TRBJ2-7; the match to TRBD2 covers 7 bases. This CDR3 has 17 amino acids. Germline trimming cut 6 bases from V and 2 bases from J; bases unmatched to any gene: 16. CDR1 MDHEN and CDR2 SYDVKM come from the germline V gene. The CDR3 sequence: CASSHTLGLAAAYEQYF. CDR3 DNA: TGTGCCAGCAGCCATACCCTCGGGCTAGCGGCCGCCTACGAGCAGTACTTC.

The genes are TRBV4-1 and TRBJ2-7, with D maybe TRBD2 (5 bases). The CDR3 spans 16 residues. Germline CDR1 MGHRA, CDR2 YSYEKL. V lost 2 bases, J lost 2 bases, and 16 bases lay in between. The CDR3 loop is CASSQSLTPGTYEQYF. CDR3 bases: TGCGCCAGCAGCCAATCTCTGACCCCCGGGACCTACGAGCAGTACTTC.

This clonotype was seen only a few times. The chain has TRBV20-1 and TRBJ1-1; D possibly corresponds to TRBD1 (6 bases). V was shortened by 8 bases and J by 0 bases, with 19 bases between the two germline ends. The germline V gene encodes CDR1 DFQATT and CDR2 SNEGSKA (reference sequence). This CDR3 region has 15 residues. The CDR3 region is CSSKPTGSVNTEAFF. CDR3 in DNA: TGCAGTTCAAAACCGACAGGCTCGGTGAACACTGAAGCTTTCTTT.

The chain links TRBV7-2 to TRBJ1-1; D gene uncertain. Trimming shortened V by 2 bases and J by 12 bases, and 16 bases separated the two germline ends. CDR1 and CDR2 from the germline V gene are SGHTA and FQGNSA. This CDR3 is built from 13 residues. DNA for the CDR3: TGTGCCAGCAGCTTATCCCCTCGGGGAGTGACTTTCTTT. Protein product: CASSLSPRGVTFF.

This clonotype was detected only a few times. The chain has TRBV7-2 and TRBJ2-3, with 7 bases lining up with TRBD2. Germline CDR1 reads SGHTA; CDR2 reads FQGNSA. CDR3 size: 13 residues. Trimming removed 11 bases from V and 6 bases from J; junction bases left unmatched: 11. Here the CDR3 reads CAGGGRAGDTQYF. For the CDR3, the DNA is TGTGCCGGGGGGGGGAGGGCCGGGGATACGCAGTATTTT.

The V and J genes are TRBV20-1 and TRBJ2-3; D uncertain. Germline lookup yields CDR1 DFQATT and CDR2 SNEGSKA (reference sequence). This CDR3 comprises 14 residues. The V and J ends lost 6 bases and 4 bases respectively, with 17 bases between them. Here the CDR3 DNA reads TGCAGTGCCAGACGAGGCGGTAGCCCAGATACGCAGTATTTT. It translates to CSARRGGSPDTQYF.

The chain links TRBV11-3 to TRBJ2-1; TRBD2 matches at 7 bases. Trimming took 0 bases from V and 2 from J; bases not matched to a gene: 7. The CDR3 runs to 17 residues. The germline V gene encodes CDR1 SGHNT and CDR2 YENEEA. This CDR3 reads CASSLDRGTTTYNEQFF. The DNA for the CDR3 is TGTGCCAGCAGCTTAGATCGAGGGACTACGACCTACAATGAGCAGTTCTTC. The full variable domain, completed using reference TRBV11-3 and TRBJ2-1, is EAGVVQSPRYKIIEKKQPVAFWCNPISGHNTLYWYLQNLGQGPELLIRYENEEAVDDSQLPKDRFSAERLKGVDSTLKIQPAELGDSAVYLCASSLDRGTTTYNEQFFGPGTRLTVL.

CDR3 protein: CASSQVRGLAGAYTDTQYF. CDR3 nucleotides: TGTGCCAGCAGCCAAGTTCGGGGGCTGGCGGGGGCTTACACAGATACGCAGTATTTT. V gene TRBV4-2 combines with J gene TRBJ2-3; D is possibly TRBD2 (7 bases). Looked up from germline, CDR1 is LGHNA and CDR2 is YNFKEQ. Between the trimmed V and J ends, which lost 1 base and 2 bases, there was a span of 22 bases. The CDR3 runs to 19 residues.

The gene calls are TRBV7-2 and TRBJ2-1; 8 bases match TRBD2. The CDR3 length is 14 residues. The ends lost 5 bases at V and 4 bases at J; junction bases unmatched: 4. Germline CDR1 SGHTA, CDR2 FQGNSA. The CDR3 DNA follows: TGTGCCAGCAGCCCGGGACTAGAGTACAATGAGCAGTTCTTC. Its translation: CASSPGLEYNEQFF.

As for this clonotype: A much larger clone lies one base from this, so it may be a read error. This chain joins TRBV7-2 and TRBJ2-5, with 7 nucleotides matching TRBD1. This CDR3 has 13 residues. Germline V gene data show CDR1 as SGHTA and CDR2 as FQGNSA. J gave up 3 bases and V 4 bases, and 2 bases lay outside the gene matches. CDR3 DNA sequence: TGTGCCAGCAGCTGGGGGACAGAAGAGACCCAGTACTTC. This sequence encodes CASSWGTEETQYF.

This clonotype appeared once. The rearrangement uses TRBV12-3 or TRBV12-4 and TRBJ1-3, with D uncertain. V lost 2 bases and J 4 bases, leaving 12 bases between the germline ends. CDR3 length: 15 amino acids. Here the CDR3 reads CASSLLRGEGNTIYF. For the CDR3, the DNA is TGTGCCAGCAGTTTACTCCGAGGCGAAGGAAACACCATATATTTT.

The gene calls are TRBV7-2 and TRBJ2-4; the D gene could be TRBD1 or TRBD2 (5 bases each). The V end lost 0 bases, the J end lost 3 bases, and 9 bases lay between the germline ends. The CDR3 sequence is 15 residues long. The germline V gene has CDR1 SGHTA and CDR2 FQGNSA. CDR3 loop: CASSLAGTSKNIQYF. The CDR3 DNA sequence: TGTGCCAGCAGCTTAGCAGGGACGAGCAAAAACATTCAGTACTTC.

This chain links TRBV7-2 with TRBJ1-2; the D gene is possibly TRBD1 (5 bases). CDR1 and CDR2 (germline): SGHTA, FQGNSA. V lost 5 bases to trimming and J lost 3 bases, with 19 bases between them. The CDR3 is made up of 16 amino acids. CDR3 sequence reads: CASSPGPGGSDYGYTF. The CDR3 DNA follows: TGTGCCAGCAGCCCTGGCCCGGGGGGATCCGACTATGGCTACACCTTC.